These 3 T cell receptor beta chains were sequenced from one sample in a study of cytomegalovirus exposure and HLA in healthy donors. A multiplex PCR was run with 60 Vbeta primers and 13 Jbeta primers. The table came from immunoSEQ multiplex PCR; TCRdb's copy has only in-frame clones and leaves some out. Its listing shows fewer than 45,000 clones. The source material was PBMCs. Receptor source: a man between 40 and 49 years old in good health and CMV-seropositive.

V usage is TRBV6-4 and J usage is TRBJ1-6; D is unresolved. The CDR3 has 11 amino acids. Germline V gene sequence: CDR1 MRHNA, CDR2 SNTAGT. Between the trimmed V and J ends, which lost 7 bases and 7 bases, there was a span of 5 bases. In nucleotides, the CDR3 is TGTGCCAGCACCCTAAATTCACCCCTCCACTTT. Translated, it gives CASTLNSPLHF.

This chain links TRBV10-3 with TRBJ1-2, with 10 bases matching TRBD1. V lost 4 bases, J lost 8 bases, and 13 bases stayed unmatched. This CDR3 contains 16 residues. Per germline, CDR1 ENHRY and CDR2 SYGVKD. In DNA form, the CDR3 reads TGTGCCATCAGTGTTATTAACCGGGACAGGGGTTCAGGCTACACCTTC. It encodes CAISVINRDRGSGYTF.

This chain uses TRBV19 with TRBJ2-3; D possibly corresponds to TRBD2 (6 bases). Germline loops: CDR1 LNHDA, CDR2 SQIVND (reference sequence). This CDR3 spans 14 amino acids. Trimming left V 7 bases short and J 0 bases short, with 11 bases between. CDR3 amino acids: CASTFGTSTDTQYF. In DNA form, the CDR3 reads TGTGCCAGTACCTTTGGGACTAGCACAGATACGCAGTATTTT.